This T cell receptor (beta chain) was captured in a study of T-cell reconstitution after alpha-beta-depleted transplantation in children. Overall study findings and caveats: There were some patients whose high TCRbeta diversity at day 60 came from surviving recipient T cells and thymic progenitors.

Germline V gene data show CDR1 as SEHNR and CDR2 as FQNEAQ (reference sequence). This CDR3 has 14 residues. V was shortened by 1 base and J by 3 bases, with 9 bases between the two germline ends. TCRbeta library preparation incorporated unique molecular identifiers. From the PCR reads, TCRdb called clonotypes with MiXCR, one entry per CDR3 protein. Of under 250,000 distinct CDR3 sequences listed, more than 15% were seen once; the top ten hold around two fifths. This clonotype was detected only a few times. Antigen unknown. This specimen consisted of PBMCs, mostly from graft donor cells, obtained 360 days after TCRalphabeta/CD19-depleted stem cell transplant. This rearrangement joins TRBV7-9 to TRBJ1-1, with D possibly matching TRBD1 (5 bases). The sequence was obtained from a male patient between 2 and 9 years old who had a stem cell transplant for acute lymphoblastic leukemia, so the T cells may come from the graft donor. CDR3 sequence: CASSLVAGDTEAFF. The CDR3 DNA follows: TGTGCCAGCAGCTTAGTGGCGGGGGACACTGAAGCTTTCTTT.